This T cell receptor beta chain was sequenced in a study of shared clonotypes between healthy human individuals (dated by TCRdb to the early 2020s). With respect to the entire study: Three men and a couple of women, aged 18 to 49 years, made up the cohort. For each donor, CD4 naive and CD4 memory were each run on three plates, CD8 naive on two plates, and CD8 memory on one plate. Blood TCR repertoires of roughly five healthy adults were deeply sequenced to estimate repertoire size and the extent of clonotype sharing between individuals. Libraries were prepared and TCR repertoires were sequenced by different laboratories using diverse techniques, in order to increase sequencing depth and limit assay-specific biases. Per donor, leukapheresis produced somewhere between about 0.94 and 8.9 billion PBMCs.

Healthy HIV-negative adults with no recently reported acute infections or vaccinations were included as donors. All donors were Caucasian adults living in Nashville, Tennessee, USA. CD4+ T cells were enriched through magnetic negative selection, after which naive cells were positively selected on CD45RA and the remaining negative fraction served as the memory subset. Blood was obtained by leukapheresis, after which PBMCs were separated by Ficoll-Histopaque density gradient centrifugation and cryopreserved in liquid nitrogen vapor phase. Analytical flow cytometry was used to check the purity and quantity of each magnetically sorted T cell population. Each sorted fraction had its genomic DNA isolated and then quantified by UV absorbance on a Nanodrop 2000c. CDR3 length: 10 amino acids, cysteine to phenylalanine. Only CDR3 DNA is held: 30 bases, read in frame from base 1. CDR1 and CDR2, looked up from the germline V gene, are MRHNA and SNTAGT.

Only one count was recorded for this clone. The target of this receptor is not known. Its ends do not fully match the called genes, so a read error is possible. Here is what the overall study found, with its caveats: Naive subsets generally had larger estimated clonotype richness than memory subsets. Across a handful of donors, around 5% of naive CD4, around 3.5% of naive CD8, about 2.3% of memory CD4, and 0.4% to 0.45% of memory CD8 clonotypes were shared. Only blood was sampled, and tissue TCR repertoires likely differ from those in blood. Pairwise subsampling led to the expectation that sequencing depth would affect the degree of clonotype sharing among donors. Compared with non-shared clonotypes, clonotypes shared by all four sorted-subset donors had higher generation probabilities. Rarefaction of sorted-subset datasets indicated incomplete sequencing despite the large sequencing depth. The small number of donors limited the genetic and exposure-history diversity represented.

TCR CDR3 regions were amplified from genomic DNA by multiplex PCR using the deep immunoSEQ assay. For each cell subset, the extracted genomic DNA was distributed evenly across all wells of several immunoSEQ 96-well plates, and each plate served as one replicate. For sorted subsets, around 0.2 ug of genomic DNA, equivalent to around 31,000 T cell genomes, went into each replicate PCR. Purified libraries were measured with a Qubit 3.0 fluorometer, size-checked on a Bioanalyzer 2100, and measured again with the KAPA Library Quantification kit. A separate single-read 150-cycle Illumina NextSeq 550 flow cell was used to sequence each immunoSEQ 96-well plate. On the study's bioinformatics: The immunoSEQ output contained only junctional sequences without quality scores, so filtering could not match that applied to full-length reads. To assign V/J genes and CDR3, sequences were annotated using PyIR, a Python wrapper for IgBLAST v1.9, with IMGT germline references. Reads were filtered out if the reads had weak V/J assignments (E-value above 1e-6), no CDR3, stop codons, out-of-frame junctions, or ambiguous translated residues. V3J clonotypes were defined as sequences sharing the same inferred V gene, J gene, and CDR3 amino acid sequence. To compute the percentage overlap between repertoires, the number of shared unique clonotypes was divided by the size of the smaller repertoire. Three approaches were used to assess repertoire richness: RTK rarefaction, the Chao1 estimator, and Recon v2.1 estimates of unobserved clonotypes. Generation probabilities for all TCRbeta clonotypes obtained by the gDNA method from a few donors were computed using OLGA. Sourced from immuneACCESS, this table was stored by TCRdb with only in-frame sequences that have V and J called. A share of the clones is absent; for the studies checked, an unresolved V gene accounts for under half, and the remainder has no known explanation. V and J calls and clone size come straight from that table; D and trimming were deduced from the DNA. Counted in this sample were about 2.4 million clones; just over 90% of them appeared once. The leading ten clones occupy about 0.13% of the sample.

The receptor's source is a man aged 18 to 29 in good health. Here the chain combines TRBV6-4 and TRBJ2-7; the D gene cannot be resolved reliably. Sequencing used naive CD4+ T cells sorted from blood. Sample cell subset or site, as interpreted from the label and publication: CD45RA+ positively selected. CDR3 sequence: CASSDSERYF. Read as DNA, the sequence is TGTGCCAGCAGTGACTCCGAGCGGTACTTC.